A single sample is the source of the 9 T cell receptor beta chains below, sequenced in a study of early stage breast cancer tumors (dated by TCRdb to 2016 to 2017). Libraries came from the immunoSEQ multiplex PCR assay. Drawn from immuneACCESS, this table holds only the in-frame rearrangements with V and J called that TCRdb kept. Clones are partly lost; checked studies trace under half to an unresolved V gene and leave the rest unexplained. Recorded for this sample are tens of thousands of clones; roughly 78% of them occurred a single time. Under 4.5% of the sample belongs to the ten largest clones. The sample comprised blood. Receptors were obtained from a person between 35 and 49 years old with breast cancer.

The table lists this clone with a few counts. The V and J genes are TRBV19 and TRBJ1-3; D is unresolved. The V end lost 1 base, the J end lost 4 bases, and 2 bases lay between the germline ends. The CDR3 is 12 amino acids. Per the germline V gene, CDR1 is LNHDA and CDR2 is SQIVND (reference sequence). The CDR3: CASSIGGNTIYF. CDR3 nucleotide sequence: TGTGCCAGTAGTATAGGAGGAAACACCATATATTTT. The full variable domain, with the rest looked up from reference TRBV19 and TRBJ1-3, is DGGITQSPKYLFRKEGQNVTLSCEQNLNHDAMYWYRQDPGQGLRLIYYSQIVNDFQKGDIAEGYSVSREKKESFPLTVTSAQKNPTAFYLCASSIGGNTIYFGEGSWLTVV.

V is TRBV2 and J is TRBJ2-6; D not certain. V shed 6 bases and J shed 0 bases, with 3 bases lying between them. Germline lookup yields CDR1 SNHLY and CDR2 FYNNEI. There are 13 residues in the CDR3. CDR3 sequence (DNA): TGTGCCAGCAGGACCTCTGGGGCCAACGTCCTGACTTTC. This encodes CASRTSGANVLTF.

J is TRBJ1-4 and V is TRBV5-3; 9 nucleotides match TRBD1. TRBV5-3 is an ORF for which the function is uncertain. J gave up 5 bases and V 2 bases, and 1 base lay outside the gene matches. The CDR3 runs to 14 residues. For the CDR3, the DNA is TGTGCCAGAAGCTTTGACAGGGGGAATGAAAAACTGTTTTTT. This encodes CARSFDRGNEKLFF.

This rearrangement joins TRBV15 to TRBJ1-2; no clear D. The length of the CDR3 is 13 residues. Deletions cut 5 bases from V and 3 bases from J, with 10 bases between. The germline V gene has CDR1 LNHNV and CDR2 YYDKDF (reference sequence). CDR3 sequence reads: CATSLDKDYGYTF. The CDR3 region has the DNA TGTGCCACCAGCCTTGACAAGGACTATGGCTACACCTTC.

The chain links TRBV14 to TRBJ2-1; TRBD1 matches 8 bases. Germline CDR1 SGHDN, CDR2 FVKESK. After removal of 8 bases from V and 2 bases from J, the junction contained 5 bases not matched to a gene. This CDR3 is 14 amino acids long. In DNA, the CDR3 is TGTGCCAGCGGGCAGGGGGCTACCTACAATGAGCAGTTCTTC. Amino acid sequence: CASGQGATYNEQFF.

Note on this clone: The sample has other DNA sequences that encode this CDR3 too. The CDR3 spells CASSPLTGSTDTQYF. CDR3 nucleotide sequence: TGTGCCAGCTCACCCCTAACGGGAAGCACAGATACGCAGTATTTT. V is TRBV18 and J is TRBJ2-3, with D possibly matching TRBD2 (5 bases). Per the germline V gene, CDR1 is KGHSH and CDR2 is LQKENI. This CDR3 comprises 15 residues. V shed 3 bases and J shed 0 bases, with 10 bases lying between them.

In its sample, this clone was seen once. The J gene is TRBJ2-1, the V gene TRBV18; no clear D. Trimming took 4 bases from V and 7 from J, leaving 11 bases between them. Germline V gene lookup returns CDR1 KGHSH and CDR2 LQKENI. This CDR3 has 13 residues. The CDR3 loop is CASSLDGTNEQFF. Written as DNA, the CDR3 is TGTGCCAGCTCACTCGACGGAACAAATGAGCAGTTCTTC.

The chain couples TRBV5-1 to TRBJ2-1; TRBD2 might be the D (6 bases). Germline assignment: CDR1 SGHRS and CDR2 YFSETQ. V was cut by 5 bases and J by 7 bases, with 10 bases left in between. The CDR3 has 12 residues. The CDR3 is CASRLLANEQFF. CDR3 in DNA: TGCGCCAGCAGATTACTAGCTAATGAGCAGTTCTTC.

The chain combines TRBV4-2 with TRBJ2-3, with D possibly being TRBD1 (7 bases). Looked up from germline, CDR1 is LGHNA and CDR2 is YNFKEQ. V lost 4 bases and J lost 6, with 17 bases in between. The CDR3 spans 15 residues. The CDR3 spells CASSRGQEGADTQYF. CDR3 DNA: TGTGCCAGCAGCCGCGGACAGGAGGGAGCCGATACGCAGTATTTT.